The T cell receptor (beta chain) under discussion was sequenced for a study of CD8 T cells in Susac syndrome. This CDR3 contains 14 residues. In germline, CDR1 is MNHEY, CDR2 SMNVEV (reference sequence). V shed 5 bases and J shed 4 bases, with 14 bases lying between them. Sequencing of TCR beta was performed on blood CD8+ T cells and on blood CD4+ T cells. FACS was used to enrich TEMRA cells, whereas the CD8+ and CD4+ T cells were obtained by negative isolation. RNA totalling roughly 0.5 to 1 ug underwent reverse transcription with random hexamers. Multiplex PCR with immunoSEQ amplified the TCR beta CDR3 across 54 Vbeta and 13 Jbeta. TCRdb re-called the immunoSEQ multiplex PCR reads with MiXCR, one entry per CDR3 protein. Found here are roughly 110,000 distinct CDR3 sequences, roughly 91% of them singletons; the top ten hold approximately 0.13%.

V gene TRBV27 combines with J gene TRBJ1-1; tentatively, D is TRBD1 (6 bases). The sequence was obtained from a human donor in good health. Sequencing was performed on CD4+ T cells from PBMCs. CDR3 coding DNA: TGTGCCAGCAGTCCACACAGGGAGTCCACTGAAGCTTTCTTT. It yields the protein CASSPHRESTEAFF.